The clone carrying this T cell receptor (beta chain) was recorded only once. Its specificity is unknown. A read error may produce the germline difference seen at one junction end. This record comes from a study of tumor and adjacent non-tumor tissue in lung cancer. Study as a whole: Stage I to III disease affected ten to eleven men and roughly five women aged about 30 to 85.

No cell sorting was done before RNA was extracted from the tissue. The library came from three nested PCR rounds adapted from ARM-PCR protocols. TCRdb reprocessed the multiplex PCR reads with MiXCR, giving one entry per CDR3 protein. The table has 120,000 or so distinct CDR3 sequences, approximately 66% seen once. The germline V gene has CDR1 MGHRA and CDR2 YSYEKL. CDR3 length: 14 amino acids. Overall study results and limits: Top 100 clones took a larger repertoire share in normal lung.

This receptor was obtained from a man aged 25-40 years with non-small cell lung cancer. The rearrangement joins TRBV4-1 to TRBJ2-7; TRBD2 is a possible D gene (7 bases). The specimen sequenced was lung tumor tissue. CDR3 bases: TGCACCAGCAGCCCAAGGGGGGGTGCCTACGAGCAGTACTTC. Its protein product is CTSSPRGGAYEQYF.